This TCR beta chain came from a study of T cell responses to AZD1222 COVID-19 vaccine. On this clone: Its specificity is not known.

Findings and caveats of the study: Repertoires in all cases were sampled only once the peak T cell response had passed. Recipients of two AZD1222 doses showed rising Spike-specific TCR breadth and depth.

V was shortened by 1 base and J by 7 bases, with 16 bases between the two germline ends. The CDR3 extends over 16 amino acids. CDR1 MGHRA and CDR2 YSYEKL come from the germline V gene. Sequenced by immunoSEQ multiplex PCR; TCRdb stores in-frame clones only, minus some. The sample lists about 270,000 clones; about 94% were seen once. The sample in question was peripheral blood, obtained 28 days after the second AZD1222 dose. This chain connects TRBV4-1 to TRBJ1-4; D might be TRBD1 (6 bases). The receptor comes from an adult who received the AZD1222 COVID-19 vaccine. The CDR3 bases are TGCGCCAGCAGCCAAGTAGGGGGGGGGCGCGGTGAAAAACTGTTTTTT. Translated, it gives CASSQVGGGRGEKLFF.